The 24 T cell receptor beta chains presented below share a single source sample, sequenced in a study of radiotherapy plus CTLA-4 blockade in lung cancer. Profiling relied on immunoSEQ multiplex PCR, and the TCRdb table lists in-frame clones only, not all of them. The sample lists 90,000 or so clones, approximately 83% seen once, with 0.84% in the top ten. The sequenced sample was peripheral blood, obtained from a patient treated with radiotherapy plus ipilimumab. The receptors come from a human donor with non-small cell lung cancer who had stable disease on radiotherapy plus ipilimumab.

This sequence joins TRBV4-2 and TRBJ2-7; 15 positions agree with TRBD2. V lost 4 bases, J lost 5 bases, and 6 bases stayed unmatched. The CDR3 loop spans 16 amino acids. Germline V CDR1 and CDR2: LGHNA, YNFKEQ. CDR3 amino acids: CASSLGLAGGPNEQYF. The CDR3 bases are TGTGCCAGCAGCCTTGGACTAGCGGGGGGGCCCAACGAGCAGTACTTC.

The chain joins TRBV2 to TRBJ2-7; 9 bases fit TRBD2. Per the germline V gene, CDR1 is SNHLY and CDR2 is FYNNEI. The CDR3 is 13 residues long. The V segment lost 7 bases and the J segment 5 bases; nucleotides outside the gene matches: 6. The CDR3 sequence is CASKLAGPNEQYF. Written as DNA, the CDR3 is TGTGCCAGCAAGCTAGCGGGGCCCAACGAGCAGTACTTC.

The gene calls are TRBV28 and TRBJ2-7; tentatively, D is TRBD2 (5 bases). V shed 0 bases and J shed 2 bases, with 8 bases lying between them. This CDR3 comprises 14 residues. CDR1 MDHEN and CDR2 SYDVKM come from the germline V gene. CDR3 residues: CASSLWRVTYEQYF. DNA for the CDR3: TGTGCCAGCAGTTTATGGAGGGTTACCTACGAGCAGTACTTC.

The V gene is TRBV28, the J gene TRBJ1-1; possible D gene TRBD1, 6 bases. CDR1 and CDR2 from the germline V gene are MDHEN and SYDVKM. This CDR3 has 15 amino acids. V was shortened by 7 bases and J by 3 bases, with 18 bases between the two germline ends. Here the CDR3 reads CASNSPAGADTEAFF. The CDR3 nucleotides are TGTGCCAGCAATTCCCCGGCGGGGGCTGACACTGAAGCTTTCTTT.

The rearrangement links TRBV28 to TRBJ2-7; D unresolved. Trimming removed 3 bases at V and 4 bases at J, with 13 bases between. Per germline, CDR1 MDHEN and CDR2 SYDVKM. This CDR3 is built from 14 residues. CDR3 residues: CASSLKLSGYEQYF. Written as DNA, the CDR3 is TGTGCCAGCAGTTTGAAACTATCTGGGTACGAGCAGTACTTC.

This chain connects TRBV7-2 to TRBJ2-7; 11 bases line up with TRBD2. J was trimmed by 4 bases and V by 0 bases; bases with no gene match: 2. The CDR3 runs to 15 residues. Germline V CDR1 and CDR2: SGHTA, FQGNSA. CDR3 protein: CASSLAVAGGYEQYF. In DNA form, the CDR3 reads TGTGCCAGCAGCTTAGCTGTAGCGGGAGGGTACGAGCAGTACTTC.

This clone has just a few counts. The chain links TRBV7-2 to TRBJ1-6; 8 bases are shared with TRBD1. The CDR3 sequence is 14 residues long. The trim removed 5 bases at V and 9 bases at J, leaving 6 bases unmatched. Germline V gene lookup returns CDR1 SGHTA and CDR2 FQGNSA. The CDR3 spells CASSLGQGSSPLHF. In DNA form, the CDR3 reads TGTGCCAGCAGCCTCGGACAGGGAAGTTCACCCCTCCACTTT.

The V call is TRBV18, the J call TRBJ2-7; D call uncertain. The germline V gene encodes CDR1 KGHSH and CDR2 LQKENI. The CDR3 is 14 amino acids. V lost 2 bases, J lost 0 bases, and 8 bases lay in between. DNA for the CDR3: TGTGCCAGCTCACCAGCTAGAAGCTCCTACGAGCAGTACTTC. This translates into CASSPARSSYEQYF.

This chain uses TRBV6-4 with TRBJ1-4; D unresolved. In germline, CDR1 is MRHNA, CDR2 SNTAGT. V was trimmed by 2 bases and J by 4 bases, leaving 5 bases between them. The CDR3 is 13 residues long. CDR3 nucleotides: TGTGCCAGCAGTGACACGGTTAATGAAAAACTGTTTTTT. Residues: CASSDTVNEKLFF.

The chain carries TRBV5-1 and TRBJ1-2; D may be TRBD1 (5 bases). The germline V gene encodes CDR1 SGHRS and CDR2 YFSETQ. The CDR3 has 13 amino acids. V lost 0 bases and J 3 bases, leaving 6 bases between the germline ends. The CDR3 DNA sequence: TGCGCCAGCAGCTTGGACAGGTACTATGGCTACACCTTC. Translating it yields CASSLDRYYGYTF.

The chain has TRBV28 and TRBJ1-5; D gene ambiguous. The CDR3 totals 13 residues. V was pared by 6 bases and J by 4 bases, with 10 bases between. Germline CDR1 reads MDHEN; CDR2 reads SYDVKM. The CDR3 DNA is TGTGCCAGCAGCCGGCTAACAAATCAGCCCCAGCATTTT. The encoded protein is CASSRLTNQPQHF. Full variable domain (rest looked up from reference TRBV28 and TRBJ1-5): DVKVTQSSRYLVKRTGEKVFLECVQDMDHENMFWYRQDPGLGLRLIYFSYDVKMKEKGDIPEGYSVSREKKERFSLILESASTNQTSMYLCASSRLTNQPQHFGDGTRLSIL.

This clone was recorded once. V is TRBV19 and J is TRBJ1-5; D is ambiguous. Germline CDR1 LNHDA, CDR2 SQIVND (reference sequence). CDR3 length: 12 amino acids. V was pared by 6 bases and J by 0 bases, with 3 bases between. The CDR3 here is CASSPSNQPQHF. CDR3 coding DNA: TGTGCCAGTAGCCCTAGCAATCAGCCCCAGCATTTT. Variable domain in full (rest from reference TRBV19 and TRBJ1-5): DGGITQSPKYLFRKEGQNVTLSCEQNLNHDAMYWYRQDPGQGLRLIYYSQIVNDFQKGDIAEGYSVSREKKESFPLTVTSAQKNPTAFYLCASSPSNQPQHFGDGTRLSIL.

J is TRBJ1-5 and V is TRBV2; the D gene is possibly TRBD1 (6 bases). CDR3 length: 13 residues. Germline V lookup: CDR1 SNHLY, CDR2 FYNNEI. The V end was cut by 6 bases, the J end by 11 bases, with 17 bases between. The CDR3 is CASRARTESAQHF. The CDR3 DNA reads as TGTGCCAGCAGGGCCCGGACAGAATCAGCCCAGCATTTT.

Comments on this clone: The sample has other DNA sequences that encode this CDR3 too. CDR3 sequence reads: CASSDLYGYTF. The CDR3 DNA sequence: TGTGCCAGCAGCGACTTATATGGCTACACCTTC. The rearrangement uses TRBV6-5 and TRBJ1-2; D is ambiguous. Germline loops: CDR1 MNHEY, CDR2 SVGAGI. The V and J ends lost 6 bases and 5 bases respectively, with 7 bases between them. The CDR3 runs 11 residues.

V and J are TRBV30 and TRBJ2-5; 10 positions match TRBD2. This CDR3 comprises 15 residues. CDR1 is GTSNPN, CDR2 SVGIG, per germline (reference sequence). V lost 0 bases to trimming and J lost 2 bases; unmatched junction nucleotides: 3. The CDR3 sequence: CAWSVGTSVQETQYF. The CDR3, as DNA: TGTGCCTGGAGTGTGGGGACTAGCGTACAAGAGACCCAGTACTTC.

The chain's CDR3 is CAWSGGISGLSTDTQYF. As DNA, the CDR3 is TGTGCCTGGAGTGGGGGGATCAGCGGCCTTAGCACAGATACGCAGTATTTT. The V gene is TRBV30, the J gene TRBJ2-3, with D tentatively TRBD1 or TRBD2 (5 bases each). The ends were cut back, 1 base at V and 0 bases at J, with 17 bases in the middle. The CDR3 loop spans 17 amino acids. Germline V gives CDR1 GTSNPN, CDR2 SVGIG (reference sequence).

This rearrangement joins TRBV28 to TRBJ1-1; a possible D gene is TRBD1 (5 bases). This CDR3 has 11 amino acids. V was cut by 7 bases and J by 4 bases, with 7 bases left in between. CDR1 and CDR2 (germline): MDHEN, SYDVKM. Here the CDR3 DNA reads TGTGCCAGCAAGGGGCCCACTGAAGCTTTCTTT. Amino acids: CASKGPTEAFF.

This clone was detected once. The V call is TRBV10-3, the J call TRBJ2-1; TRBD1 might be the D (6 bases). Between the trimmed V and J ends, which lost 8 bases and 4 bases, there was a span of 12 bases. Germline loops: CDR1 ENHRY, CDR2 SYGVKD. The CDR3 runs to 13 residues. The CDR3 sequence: CAIGQFLYNEQFF. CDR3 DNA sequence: TGTGCCATCGGACAGTTTCTGTACAATGAGCAGTTCTTC.

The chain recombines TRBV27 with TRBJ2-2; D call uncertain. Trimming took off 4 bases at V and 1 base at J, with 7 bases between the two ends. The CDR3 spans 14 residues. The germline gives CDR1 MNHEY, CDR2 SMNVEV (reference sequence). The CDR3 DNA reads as TGTGCCAGCAGTTCCCTAGGGAACACCGGGGAGCTGTTTTTT. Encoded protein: CASSSLGNTGELFF.

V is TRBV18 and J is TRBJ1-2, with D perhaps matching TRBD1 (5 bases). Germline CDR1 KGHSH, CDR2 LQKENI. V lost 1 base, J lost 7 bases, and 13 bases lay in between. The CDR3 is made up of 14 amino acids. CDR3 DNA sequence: TGTGCCAGCTCACCACGAGCAGATACAGGTGGCTACACCTTC. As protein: CASSPRADTGGYTF.

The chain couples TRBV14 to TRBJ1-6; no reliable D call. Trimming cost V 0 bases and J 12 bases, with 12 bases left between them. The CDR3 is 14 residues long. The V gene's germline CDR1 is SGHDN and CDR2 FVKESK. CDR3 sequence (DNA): TGTGCCAGCAGCCAAGATCAGCGCCGAGGACCCCTCCACTTT. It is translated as CASSQDQRRGPLHF. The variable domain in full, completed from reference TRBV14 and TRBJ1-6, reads EAGVTQFPSHSVIEKGQTVTLRCDPISGHDNLYWYRRVMGKEIKFLLHFVKESKQDESGMPNNRFLAERTGGTYSTLKVQPAELEDSGVYFCASSQDQRRGPLHFGNGTRLTVT.

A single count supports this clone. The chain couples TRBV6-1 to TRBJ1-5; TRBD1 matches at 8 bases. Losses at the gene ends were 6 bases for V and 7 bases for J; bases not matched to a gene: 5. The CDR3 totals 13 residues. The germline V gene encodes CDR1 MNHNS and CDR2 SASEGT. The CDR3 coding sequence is TGTGCCAGCAGAACAACAGGGGGGCAGCCCCAGCATTTT. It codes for CASRTTGGQPQHF.

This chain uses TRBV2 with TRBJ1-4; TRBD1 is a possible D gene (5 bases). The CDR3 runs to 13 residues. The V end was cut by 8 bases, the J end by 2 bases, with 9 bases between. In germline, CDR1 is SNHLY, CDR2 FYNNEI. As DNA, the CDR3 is TGTGCCAGCGTTCGGGACACTAATGAAAAACTGTTTTTT. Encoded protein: CASVRDTNEKLFF.

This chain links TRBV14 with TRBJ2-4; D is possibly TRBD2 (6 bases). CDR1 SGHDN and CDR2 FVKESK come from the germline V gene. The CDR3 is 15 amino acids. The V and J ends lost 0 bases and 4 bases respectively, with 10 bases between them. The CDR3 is CASSQEGGPKNIQYF. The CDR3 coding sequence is TGTGCCAGCAGCCAAGAGGGGGGACCGAAAAACATTCAGTACTTC. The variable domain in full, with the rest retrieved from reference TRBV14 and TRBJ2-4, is EAGVTQFPSHSVIEKGQTVTLRCDPISGHDNLYWYRRVMGKEIKFLLHFVKESKQDESGMPNNRFLAERTGGTYSTLKVQPAELEDSGVYFCASSQEGGPKNIQYFGAGTRLSVL.